This TCR beta chain was retrieved from a study of beta chain features in type 1 diabetes. General study findings and limits: More deletions and fewer insertions at VDJ junctions were found in patients with type 1 diabetes. Cells with high TCR expression could be over-represented when cDNA is sequenced. TCRB repertoires of naive, central memory and Treg cells appeared more similar among patients than among healthy donors.

Germline CDR1 KGHSH, CDR2 LQKENI. The CDR3 covers 13 residues. Trimming stripped 2 bases from V and 12 bases from J, with 13 bases between. A note on this clone: Antigen unknown.

Isolated RNA was reverse transcribed in full, so expressed TCRB transcripts were sequenced. Some clones are missing from TCRdb's copy, which holds only in-frame ones; the method was immunoSEQ multiplex PCR. The sample includes about 900,000 clones, roughly a sixth of them seen just once. This sequence originates from a woman aged 18 to 35 in good health. Sequencing was carried out using naive CD4+ T cells from blood. The V call is TRBV18, the J call TRBJ1-4; D is unresolved. CDR3 protein: CASSPRQEAELFF. Written as DNA, the CDR3 is TGTGCCAGCTCACCAAGGCAGGAAGCTGAACTGTTTTTT.